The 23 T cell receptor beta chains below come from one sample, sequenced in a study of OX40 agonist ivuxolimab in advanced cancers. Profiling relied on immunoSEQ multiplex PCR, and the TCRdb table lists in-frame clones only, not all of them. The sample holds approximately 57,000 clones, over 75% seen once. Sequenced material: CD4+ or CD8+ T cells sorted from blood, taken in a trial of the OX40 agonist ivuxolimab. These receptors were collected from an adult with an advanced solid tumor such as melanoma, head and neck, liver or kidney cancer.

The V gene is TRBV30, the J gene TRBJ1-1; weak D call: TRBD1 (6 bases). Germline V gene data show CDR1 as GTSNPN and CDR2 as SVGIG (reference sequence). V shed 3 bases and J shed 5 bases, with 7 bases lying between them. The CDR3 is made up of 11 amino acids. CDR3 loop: CAWSTGTEAFF. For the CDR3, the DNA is TGTGCCTGGAGCACAGGGACTGAAGCTTTCTTT.

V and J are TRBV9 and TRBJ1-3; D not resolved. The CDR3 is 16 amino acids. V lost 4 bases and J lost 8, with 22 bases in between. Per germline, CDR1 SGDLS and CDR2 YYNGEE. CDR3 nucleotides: TGTGCCAGCAGCCCGGGCGCGGACGGCGTATTGGACACCATATATTTT. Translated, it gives CASSPGADGVLDTIYF.

The CDR3 nucleotides are TGTGCCAGCAGCGTACTCGGGGGTTATGGCTACACCTTC. The encoded protein is CASSVLGGYGYTF. This chain links TRBV9 with TRBJ1-2; D is perhaps TRBD1 (5 bases). Trimming took 1 base from V and 5 from J, leaving 9 bases between them. From germline, CDR1 is SGDLS and CDR2 YYNGEE. This CDR3 comprises 13 residues.

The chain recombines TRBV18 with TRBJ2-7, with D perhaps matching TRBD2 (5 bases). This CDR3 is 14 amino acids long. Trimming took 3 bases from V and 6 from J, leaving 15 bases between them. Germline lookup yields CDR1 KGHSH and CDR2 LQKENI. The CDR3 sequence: CASSPSARIGEQYF. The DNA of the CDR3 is TGTGCCAGCTCACCTAGCGCGCGAATAGGCGAGCAGTACTTC.

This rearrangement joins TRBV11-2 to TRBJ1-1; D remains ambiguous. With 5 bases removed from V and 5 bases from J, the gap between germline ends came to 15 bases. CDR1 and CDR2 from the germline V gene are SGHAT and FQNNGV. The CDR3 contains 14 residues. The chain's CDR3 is CASSPPGIATEAFF. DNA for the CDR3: TGTGCCAGCAGCCCCCCGGGCATCGCGACTGAAGCTTTCTTT.

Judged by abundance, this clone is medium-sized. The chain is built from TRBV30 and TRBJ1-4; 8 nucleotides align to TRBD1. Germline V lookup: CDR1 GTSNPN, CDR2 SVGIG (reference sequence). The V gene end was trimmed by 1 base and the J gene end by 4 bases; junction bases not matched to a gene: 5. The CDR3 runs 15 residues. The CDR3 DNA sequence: TGTGCCTGGAGTGCGGGGACAGGAAATAATGAAAAACTGTTTTTT. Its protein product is CAWSAGTGNNEKLFF.

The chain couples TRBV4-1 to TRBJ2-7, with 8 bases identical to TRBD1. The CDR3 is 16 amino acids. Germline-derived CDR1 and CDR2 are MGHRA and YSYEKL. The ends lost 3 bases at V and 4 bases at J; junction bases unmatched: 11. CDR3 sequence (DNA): TGCGCCAGCAGCCAGGAAAAGAAGACAGGGGATTACGAGCAGTACTTC. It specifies CASSQEKKTGDYEQYF.

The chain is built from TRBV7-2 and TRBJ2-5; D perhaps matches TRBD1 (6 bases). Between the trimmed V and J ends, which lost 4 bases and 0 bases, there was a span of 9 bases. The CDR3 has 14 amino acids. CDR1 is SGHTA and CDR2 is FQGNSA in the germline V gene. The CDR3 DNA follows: TGTGCCAGCAGCTACCAGGGGAACCAAGAGACCCAGTACTTC. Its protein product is CASSYQGNQETQYF.

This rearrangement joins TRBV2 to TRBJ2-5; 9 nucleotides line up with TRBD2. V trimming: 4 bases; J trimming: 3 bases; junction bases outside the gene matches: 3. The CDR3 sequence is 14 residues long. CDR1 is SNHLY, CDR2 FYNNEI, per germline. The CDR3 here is CASSGLAGKETQYF. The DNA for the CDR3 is TGTGCCAGCAGTGGGCTAGCGGGAAAAGAGACCCAGTACTTC.

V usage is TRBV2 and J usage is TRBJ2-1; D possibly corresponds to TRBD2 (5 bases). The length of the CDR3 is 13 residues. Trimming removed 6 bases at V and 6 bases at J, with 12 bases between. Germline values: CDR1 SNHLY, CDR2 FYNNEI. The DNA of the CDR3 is TGTGCCAGCAGATTGGGAGACGGCAATGAGCAGTTCTTC. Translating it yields CASRLGDGNEQFF.

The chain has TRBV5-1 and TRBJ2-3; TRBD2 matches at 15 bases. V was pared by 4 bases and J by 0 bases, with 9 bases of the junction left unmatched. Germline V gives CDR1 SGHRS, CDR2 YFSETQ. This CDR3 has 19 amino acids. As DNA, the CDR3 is TGCGCCAGCAGCGGAGGACTAGCGGGAGGGCTGGGGAGCACAGATACGCAGTATTTT. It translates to CASSGGLAGGLGSTDTQYF.

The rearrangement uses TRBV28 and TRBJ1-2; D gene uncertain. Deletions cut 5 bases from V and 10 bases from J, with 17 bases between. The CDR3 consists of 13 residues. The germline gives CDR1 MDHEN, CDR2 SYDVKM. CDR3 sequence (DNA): TGTGCCAGCAGTACTCAGTCGGCCAATGACTACACCTTC. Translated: CASSTQSANDYTF.

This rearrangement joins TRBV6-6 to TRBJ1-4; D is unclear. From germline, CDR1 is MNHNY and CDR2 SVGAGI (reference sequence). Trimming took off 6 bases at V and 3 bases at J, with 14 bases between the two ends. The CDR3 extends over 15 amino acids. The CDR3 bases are TGTGCCAGCAGCGACGGGCCTGGCGCTAATGAAAAACTGTTTTTT. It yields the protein CASSDGPGANEKLFF.

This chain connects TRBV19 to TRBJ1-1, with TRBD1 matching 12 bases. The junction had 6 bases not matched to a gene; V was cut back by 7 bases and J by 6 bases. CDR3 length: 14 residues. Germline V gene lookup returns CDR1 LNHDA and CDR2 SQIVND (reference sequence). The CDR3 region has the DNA TGTGCCAGTAAAAGGGACAGGGGGCTCTCTGAAGCTTTCTTT. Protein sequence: CASKRDRGLSEAFF.

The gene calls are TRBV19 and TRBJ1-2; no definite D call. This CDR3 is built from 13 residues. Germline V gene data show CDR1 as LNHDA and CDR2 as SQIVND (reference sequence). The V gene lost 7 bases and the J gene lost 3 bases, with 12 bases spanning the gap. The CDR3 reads CASKSPLYYGYTF. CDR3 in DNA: TGTGCCAGTAAATCCCCCCTCTACTATGGCTACACCTTC. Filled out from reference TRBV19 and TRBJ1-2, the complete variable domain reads DGGITQSPKYLFRKEGQNVTLSCEQNLNHDAMYWYRQDPGQGLRLIYYSQIVNDFQKGDIAEGYSVSREKKESFPLTVTSAQKNPTAFYLCASKSPLYYGYTFGSGTRLTVV.

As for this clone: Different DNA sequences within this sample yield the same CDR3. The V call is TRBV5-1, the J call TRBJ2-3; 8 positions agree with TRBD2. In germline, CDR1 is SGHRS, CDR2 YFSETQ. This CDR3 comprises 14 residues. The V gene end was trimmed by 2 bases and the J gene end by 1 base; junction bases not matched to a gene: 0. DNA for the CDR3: TGCGCCAGCAGCTTAGCGGGAGGCACAGATACGCAGTATTTT. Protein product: CASSLAGGTDTQYF.

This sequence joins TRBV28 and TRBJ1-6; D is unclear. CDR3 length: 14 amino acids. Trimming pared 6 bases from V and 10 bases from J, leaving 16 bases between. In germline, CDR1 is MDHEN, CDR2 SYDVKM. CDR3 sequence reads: CASRAVLMGSPLHF. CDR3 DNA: TGTGCCAGCAGAGCAGTACTCATGGGGTCACCCCTCCACTTT.

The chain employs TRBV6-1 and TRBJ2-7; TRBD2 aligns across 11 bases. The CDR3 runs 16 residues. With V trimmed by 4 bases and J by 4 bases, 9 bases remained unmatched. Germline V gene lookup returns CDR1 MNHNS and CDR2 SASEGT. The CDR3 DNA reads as TGTGCCAGCAGTGTCGCCGTAGCGGGAGGGATGTACGAGCAGTACTTC. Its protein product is CASSVAVAGGMYEQYF.

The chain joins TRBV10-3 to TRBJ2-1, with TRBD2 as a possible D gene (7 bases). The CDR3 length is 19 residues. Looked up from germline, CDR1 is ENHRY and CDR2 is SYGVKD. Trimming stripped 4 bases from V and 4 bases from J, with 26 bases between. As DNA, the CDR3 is TGTGCCATCAGTGGGACCGGGACAACGGGGAGGGCCGGGTACAATGAGCAGTTCTTC. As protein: CAISGTGTTGRAGYNEQFF.

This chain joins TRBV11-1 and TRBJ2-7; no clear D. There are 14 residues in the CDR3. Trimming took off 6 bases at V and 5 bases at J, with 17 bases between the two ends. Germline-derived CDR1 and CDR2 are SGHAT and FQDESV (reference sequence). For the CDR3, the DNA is TGTGCCAGCAGTGTACGGGCTAGTTCGAACGAGCAGTACTTC. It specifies CASSVRASSNEQYF.

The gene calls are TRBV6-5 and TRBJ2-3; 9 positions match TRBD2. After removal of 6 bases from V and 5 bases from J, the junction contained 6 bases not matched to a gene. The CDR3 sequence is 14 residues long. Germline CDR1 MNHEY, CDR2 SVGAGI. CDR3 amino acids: CASRLAGDVDTQYF. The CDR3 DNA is TGTGCCAGCAGATTAGCGGGAGATGTAGATACGCAGTATTTT.

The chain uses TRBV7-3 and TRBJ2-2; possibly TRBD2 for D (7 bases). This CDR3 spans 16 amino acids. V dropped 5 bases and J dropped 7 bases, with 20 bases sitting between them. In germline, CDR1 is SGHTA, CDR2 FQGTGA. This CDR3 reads CASSPLPGAGVGELFF. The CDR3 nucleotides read TGTGCCAGCAGCCCCCTGCCAGGGGCGGGGGTCGGGGAGCTGTTTTTT. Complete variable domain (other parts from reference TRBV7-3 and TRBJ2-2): GAGVSQTPSNKVTEKGKYVELRCDPISGHTALYWYRQSLGQGPEFLIYFQGTGAADDSGLPNDRFFAVRPEGSVSTLKIQRTERGDSAVYLCASSPLPGAGVGELFFGEGSRLTVL.

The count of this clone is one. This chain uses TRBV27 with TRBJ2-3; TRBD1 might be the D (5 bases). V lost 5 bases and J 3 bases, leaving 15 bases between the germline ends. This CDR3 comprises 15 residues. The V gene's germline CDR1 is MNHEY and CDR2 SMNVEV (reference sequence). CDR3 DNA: TGTGCCAGCAGTATCCAGGGTTCTGGGACAGATACGCAGTATTTT. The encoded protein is CASSIQGSGTDTQYF.